These 15 T cell receptor beta chains came from one sample sequenced in a study of shared clonotypes between healthy human individuals. The data were produced by immunoSEQ multiplex PCR, yet TCRdb's version contains in-frame clones alone and is incomplete. The sample includes 470,000 or so clones, 81% of them seen just once. The sample comprised PBMCs. Receptor source: a woman aged 40-49 years in good health. Some clones in this sample may be carry-over from other donors' samples.

The genes are TRBV5-4 and TRBJ2-7, with 7 nucleotides matching TRBD2. J was trimmed by 1 base and V by 5 bases; bases with no gene match: 9. This CDR3 contains 15 residues. Germline values: CDR1 SGHNT, CDR2 YYREEE (reference sequence). The CDR3 spells CASSKSGKGSYEQYF. DNA of the CDR3: TGTGCCAGCAGTAAGAGCGGGAAAGGTTCCTACGAGCAGTACTTC. The variable domain in full, completed from reference TRBV5-4 and TRBJ2-7, reads ETGVTQSPTHLIKTRGQQVTLRCSSQSGHNTVSWYQQALGQGPQFIFQYYREEENGRGNFPPRFSGLQFPNYSSELNVNALELDDSALYLCASSKSGKGSYEQYFGPGTRLTVT.

This chain joins TRBV6-1 and TRBJ1-3; 7 bases align to TRBD1. The CDR3 loop spans 14 amino acids. J lost 2 bases, V lost 5 bases, and 3 bases had no gene match. Germline CDR1 is MNHNS and CDR2 is SASEGT. The CDR3 sequence is CASSSTGAGNTIYF. CDR3 bases: TGTGCCAGCAGTAGCACAGGGGCTGGAAACACCATATATTTT.

V and J are TRBV7-9 and TRBJ1-1; 10 nucleotides agree with TRBD1. The CDR3 sequence is 19 residues long. With V trimmed by 6 bases and J by 4 bases, 20 bases remained unmatched. Looked up from germline, CDR1 is SEHNR and CDR2 is FQNEAQ (reference sequence). CDR3 sequence reads: CASRVFALRWDRGGTEAFF. The CDR3 DNA is TGTGCCAGCAGAGTTTTTGCCCTCCGGTGGGACAGGGGAGGCACTGAAGCTTTCTTT.

Details on this clone: This likely reflects a read error, since a far larger clone is one base away. The gene calls are TRBV30 and TRBJ1-1; D remains ambiguous. This CDR3 has 13 residues. CDR1 and CDR2 (germline): GTSNPN, SVGIG (reference sequence). The CDR3 is CAWSVGRNTKAFF. The CDR3 coding sequence is TGTGCCTGGAGTGTTGGGAGGAACACTAAAGCTTTCTTT.

This clone was seen ten or more times. Other DNA variants within this sample encode the same CDR3. The CDR3 DNA reads TGTGCCAGCTCACCCAGCCCCAGGGGGGAGCTGTTTTTT. Translation: CASSPSPRGELFF. This chain joins TRBV18 and TRBJ2-2; D is unresolved. Germline lookup yields CDR1 KGHSH and CDR2 LQKENI. V gave up 3 bases and J gave up 8 bases, with 10 bases separating them. The CDR3 is made up of 13 amino acids.

This rearrangement joins TRBV6-1 to TRBJ2-7; TRBD2 is a possible D gene (6 bases). The V gene lost 4 bases and the J gene lost 3 bases, with 13 bases spanning the gap. CDR3 length equals 14 residues. Germline V lookup: CDR1 MNHNS, CDR2 SASEGT. The CDR3 nucleotides are TGTGCCAGCAGTGGGAGGGTCCCCAACTACGAGCAGTACTTC. Translating gives CASSGRVPNYEQYF.

The V gene is TRBV30, the J gene TRBJ2-1; 10 bases line up with TRBD2. CDR1 is GTSNPN, CDR2 SVGIG, per germline (reference sequence). CDR3 size: 16 residues. Losses at the gene ends were 4 bases for V and 4 bases for J; bases not matched to a gene: 10. The CDR3 nucleotides read TGTGCCTGGATTAATCCGACTAGCGGGCGTTACAATGAGCAGTTCTTC. It is translated as CAWINPTSGRYNEQFF.

The chain is built from TRBV18 and TRBJ2-5, with a tentative D call TRBD1 (6 bases). Trimming took off 0 bases at V and 0 bases at J, with 11 bases between the two ends. The CDR3 spans 16 residues. In germline, CDR1 is KGHSH, CDR2 LQKENI. Here the CDR3 DNA reads TGTGCCAGCTCACCACCGACCGGGACATACCAAGAGACCCAGTACTTC. It specifies CASSPPTGTYQETQYF.

This chain connects TRBV5-4 to TRBJ2-1; 12 nucleotides line up with TRBD2. Germline V lookup: CDR1 SGHNT, CDR2 YYREEE (reference sequence). The CDR3 is 20 residues long. V was clipped by 4 bases and J by 7 bases; unmatched bases: 21. This CDR3 is CASSLLAGGGGGAGRNEQFF. The CDR3 DNA follows: TGTGCCAGCAGCCTACTAGCGGGAGGAGGAGGGGGGGCCGGGAGGAATGAGCAGTTCTTC.

The gene calls are TRBV6-5 and TRBJ2-7; 8 bases fit TRBD1. Germline V CDR1 and CDR2: MNHEY, SVGAGI. The CDR3 spans 15 residues. The junction had 11 bases not matched to a gene; V was cut back by 6 bases and J by 4 bases. Here the CDR3 DNA reads TGTGCCAGCAGCCAAAGACAGGGGCTGCGGTACGAGCAGTACTTC. Its protein product is CASSQRQGLRYEQYF.

This clone was seen a few times. The chain employs TRBV18 and TRBJ2-5; D unclear. With 2 bases removed from V and 5 bases from J, the gap between germline ends came to 9 bases. The germline CDR1 and CDR2 sequences are KGHSH and LQKENI. The CDR3 runs 13 residues. In nucleotides, the CDR3 is TGTGCCAGCTCACCAGCCTTAAAGGAGACCCAGTACTTC. It specifies CASSPALKETQYF.

With respect to this clone: A far larger clone is just one base off, so this is likely a read error. The same CDR3 can be traced to other DNA sequences in this sample. The genes are TRBV5-6 and TRBJ1-1; TRBD1 agrees at 7 bases. This CDR3 spans 14 amino acids. The germline V gene encodes CDR1 SGHDT and CDR2 YYEEEE. The CDR3: CASSYPDRNTEAFF. Written as DNA, the CDR3 is TGTGCCAGCAGCTACCCGGACAGGAACACCGAAGCTTTCTTT.

The V and J genes are TRBV7-6 and TRBJ2-7; D perhaps matches TRBD1 (7 bases). The V end lost 5 bases, the J end lost 1 base, and 15 bases lay between the germline ends. CDR1 and CDR2 (germline): SGHVS, FNYEAQ. The CDR3 covers 15 residues. The CDR3 reads CASSPQGTLSYEQYF. In nucleotides, the CDR3 is TGTGCCAGCAGCCCACAGGGGACTTTATCCTACGAGCAGTACTTC.

A note on this clone: A read error is likely here: a far larger clone is one base away. The chain has TRBV28 and TRBJ2-7, with 13 nucleotides matching TRBD2. This CDR3 has 16 residues. The germline V gene encodes CDR1 MDHEN and CDR2 SYDVKM. CDR3: CASSPAGTSGAYERYF. In DNA, the CDR3 is TGTGCCAGCAGTCCCGCCGGGACTAGCGGGGCCTACGAGCGGTACTTC.

On this clone itself: With only one base between it and a far larger clone, this is likely a read error. Since no conserved phenylalanine or tryptophan closes the CDR3, a read error is the likely cause. Distinct nucleotide sequences in the sample also encode this CDR3. The V gene is TRBV10-2, the J gene TRBJ1-1; possible D gene TRBD1, 6 bases. V shed 3 bases and J shed 3 bases, with 8 bases lying between them. The CDR3 is 13 amino acids. Germline V gene data show CDR1 as WSHSY and CDR2 as SAAADI. The CDR3 DNA sequence: TGCGCCAGCAGTGATGGACAGCACACTGAAGCTTTCTTA. The encoded protein is CASSDGQHTEAFL.